A single sample gave rise to the 15 T cell receptor beta chains below, sequenced in a study of cytomegalovirus exposure and HLA in healthy donors. Primers included in the PCR were 60 Vbeta and 13 Jbeta primers. Generated by immunoSEQ multiplex PCR, the TCRdb table keeps only in-frame clones and is missing some. The sample records fewer than 250,000 clones, around 79% being singletons. The sample taken for sequencing was PBMCs. These receptors all come from a man aged 18 to 35 in good health and CMV-seronegative.

The chain has TRBV11-2 and TRBJ1-1; TRBD1 matches 8 bases. The J segment lost 10 bases and the V segment lost 4 bases, leaving 11 bases of the junction unmatched. The CDR3 has 14 amino acids. Per germline, CDR1 SGHAT and CDR2 FQNNGV. The CDR3 reads CASSSGQVFPTAFF. The CDR3 DNA is TGTGCCAGCAGCTCGGGACAGGTATTTCCTACAGCTTTCTTT.

The chain couples TRBV7-2 to TRBJ1-2; 7 nucleotides agree with TRBD1. Germline CDR1 is SGHTA and CDR2 is FQGNSA. V lost 4 bases and J lost 1; bases outside the gene matches: 12. The CDR3 spans 17 residues. The CDR3 nucleotides read TGTGCCAGCAGCTCCGGGCCGGGACAGAGGGTTAACTATGGCTACACCTTC. Translation gives CASSSGPGQRVNYGYTF.

This sequence joins TRBV11-3 and TRBJ2-3; D might be TRBD1 (5 bases). V was cut by 0 bases and J by 1 base, with 11 bases left in between. The CDR3 sequence is 16 residues long. Germline V gene data show CDR1 as SGHNT and CDR2 as YENEEA. DNA for the CDR3: TGTGCCAGCAGCTTAGATCTCAGGGCTGGCACAGATACGCAGTATTTT. As protein: CASSLDLRAGTDTQYF.

The genes are TRBV5-1 and TRBJ1-1; tentative D call: TRBD1 (5 bases). The CDR3 is 16 amino acids. Germline V lookup: CDR1 SGHRS, CDR2 YFSETQ. V lost 0 bases to trimming and J lost 2 bases, with 14 bases between them. DNA for the CDR3: TGCGCCAGCAGCTTGGGGGCAGGGTTGATCAACACTGAAGCTTTCTTT. This translates into CASSLGAGLINTEAFF.

V usage is TRBV4-3 and J usage is TRBJ2-7; 7 bases agree with TRBD2. The V gene end was trimmed by 3 bases and the J gene end by 6 bases; junction bases not matched to a gene: 5. The germline CDR1 and CDR2 sequences are LGHNA and YSLEER. The length of the CDR3 is 13 residues. In DNA form, the CDR3 reads TGCGCCAGCAGCCATGGGCTAGCGGCCGAGCAGTACTTC. Translation gives CASSHGLAAEQYF.

The CDR3 region is CASSLGRLAGPTDTQYF. CDR3 bases: TGTGCCAGCAGCTTAGGTCGCCTAGCGGGGCCCACAGATACGCAGTATTTT. The chain has TRBV7-8 and TRBJ2-3; TRBD2 matches at 9 bases. Germline-derived CDR1 and CDR2 are SGHVS and FQNEAQ. With 1 base clipped from V and 2 bases from J, the junction kept 7 bases outside the gene matches. The CDR3 is made up of 17 amino acids.

The chain couples TRBV28 to TRBJ1-2; 7 positions agree with TRBD1. The germline CDR1 and CDR2 sequences are MDHEN and SYDVKM. J lost 6 bases, V lost 2 bases, and 9 bases had no gene match. This CDR3 region has 15 residues. CDR3 DNA: TGTGCCAGCAGTTTAGAGGGGGCGGCGAGGGATGGCTACACCTTC. Its protein product is CASSLEGAARDGYTF.

The chain has TRBV19 and TRBJ1-1; D unresolved. Germline-derived CDR1 and CDR2 are LNHDA and SQIVND (reference sequence). V lost 4 bases to trimming and J lost 0 bases, with 15 bases between them. The CDR3 runs 16 residues. As DNA, the CDR3 is TGTGCCAGTAGTAGCGACACTCTGTTCATGAACACTGAAGCTTTCTTT. Translating it yields CASSSDTLFMNTEAFF. Using reference TRBV19 and TRBJ1-1 for the parts outside the CDR3, the full variable domain is DGGITQSPKYLFRKEGQNVTLSCEQNLNHDAMYWYRQDPGQGLRLIYYSQIVNDFQKGDIAEGYSVSREKKESFPLTVTSAQKNPTAFYLCASSSDTLFMNTEAFFGQGTRLTVV.

About this clone: One end of the junction fails to match germline, which may point to a read error. This chain joins TRBV11-2 and TRBJ1-1, with TRBD1 as a possible D gene (6 bases). Germline loops: CDR1 SGHAT, CDR2 FQNNGV. The CDR3 runs to 14 residues. The DNA for the CDR3 is TGCGCCAGCAGCCGCTCACAGGGGAACACTGAAGCTTTCTTT. Residues: CASSRSQGNTEAFF.

A word on this clone: Other DNA sequences of this sample code for an identical CDR3. V gene TRBV6-6 combines with J gene TRBJ1-2, with D uncertain. The V gene's germline CDR1 is MNHNY and CDR2 SVGAGI (reference sequence). CDR3 length: 11 residues. Deletions cut 7 bases from V and 2 bases from J, with 5 bases between. CDR3 nucleotide sequence: TGTGCCAGCAACACCAACTATGGCTACACCTTC. This sequence encodes CASNTNYGYTF.

This clone has just a few counts. This sequence joins TRBV19 and TRBJ1-3, with D maybe TRBD1 (6 bases). With 5 bases removed from V and 2 bases from J, the gap between germline ends came to 10 bases. This CDR3 comprises 14 residues. From germline, CDR1 is LNHDA and CDR2 SQIVND (reference sequence). The CDR3 here is CASSVQGTGNTIYF. The CDR3 region has the DNA TGTGCCAGTAGTGTCCAGGGGACTGGAAACACCATATATTTT. Based on the CDR3 plus reference TRBV19 and TRBJ1-3, the full variable domain is DGGITQSPKYLFRKEGQNVTLSCEQNLNHDAMYWYRQDPGQGLRLIYYSQIVNDFQKGDIAEGYSVSREKKESFPLTVTSAQKNPTAFYLCASSVQGTGNTIYFGEGSWLTVV.

This clone was seen a handful of times. This rearrangement joins TRBV19 to TRBJ2-1, with 9 bases that match TRBD2. The V segment lost 4 bases and the J segment 5 bases; nucleotides outside the gene matches: 3. Germline CDR1 reads LNHDA; CDR2 reads SQIVND (reference sequence). The CDR3 is made up of 14 amino acids. The CDR3, as DNA: TGTGCCAGTAGTAGCGGGAGGGCCGACAATGAGCAGTTCTTC. Its translation is CASSSGRADNEQFF.

This chain joins TRBV28 and TRBJ1-1, with 8 bases identical to TRBD1. Germline trimming cut 10 bases from V and 1 base from J; bases unmatched to any gene: 2. The CDR3 runs to 12 residues. Germline V gene lookup returns CDR1 MDHEN and CDR2 SYDVKM. CDR3 DNA sequence: TGTGCCACCGGACAGGGGAACACTGAAGCTTTCTTT. Protein sequence: CATGQGNTEAFF. Full variable domain (remainder filled in from reference TRBV28 and TRBJ1-1): DVKVTQSSRYLVKRTGEKVFLECVQDMDHENMFWYRQDPGLGLRLIYFSYDVKMKEKGDIPEGYSVSREKKERFSLILESASTNQTSMYLCATGQGNTEAFFGQGTRLTVV.

This clone was seen only a few times. This chain links TRBV6-6 with TRBJ2-7; TRBD1 matches 9 bases. This CDR3 comprises 13 residues. Looked up from germline, CDR1 is MNHNY and CDR2 is SVGAGI (reference sequence). Trimming took 8 bases from V and 2 from J; bases not matched to a gene: 4. This CDR3 is CASLQGATYEQYF. The CDR3 nucleotides read TGTGCCAGCCTACAGGGGGCCACCTACGAGCAGTACTTC.

This rearrangement joins TRBV14 to TRBJ2-1; 14 positions agree with TRBD2. CDR1 is SGHDN and CDR2 is FVKESK in the germline V gene. The CDR3 runs to 19 residues. Trimming at V came to 4 bases and at J to 4 bases, leaving 12 bases not matched to a gene. The CDR3 region is CASSPVSGTSGGRYNEQFF. The CDR3 DNA is TGTGCCAGCAGCCCCGTGTCGGGGACTAGCGGGGGAAGATACAATGAGCAGTTCTTC.